The T cell receptor (beta chain) under discussion was sequenced for a study of blood T cell repertoires in COVID-19. This clone was counted once. Profiled with immunoSEQ multiplex PCR; TCRdb holds only in-frame clones, not every one. The sample shows approximately 200,000 clones, around 90% of them seen only once. The CDR3 loop spans 18 amino acids. The chain has TRBV21-1 and TRBJ1-1. TRBV21-1 is classified as a pseudogene. The clonotype was recovered from a man aged 25-40 years with COVID-19, enrolled during active disease. Sequences were obtained from peripheral blood. The CDR3 coding sequence is TGTGCCAGCAGCAAAGTCGCGCGGAGCCGGCACCCGAACACTGAAGCTTTCTTT. This encodes CASSKVARSRHPNTEAFF.